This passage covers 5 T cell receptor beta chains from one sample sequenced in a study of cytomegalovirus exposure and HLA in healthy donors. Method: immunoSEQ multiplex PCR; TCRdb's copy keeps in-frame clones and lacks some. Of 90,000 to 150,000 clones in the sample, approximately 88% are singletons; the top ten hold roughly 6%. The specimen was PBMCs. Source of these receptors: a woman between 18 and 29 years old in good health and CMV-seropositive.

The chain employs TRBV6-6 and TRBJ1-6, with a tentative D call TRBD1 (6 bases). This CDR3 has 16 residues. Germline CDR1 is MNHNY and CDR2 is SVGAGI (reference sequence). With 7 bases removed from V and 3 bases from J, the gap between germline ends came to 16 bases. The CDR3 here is CASTQTGGSYNSPLHF. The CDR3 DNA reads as TGTGCCAGCACCCAGACAGGAGGTAGCTATAATTCACCCCTCCACTTT.

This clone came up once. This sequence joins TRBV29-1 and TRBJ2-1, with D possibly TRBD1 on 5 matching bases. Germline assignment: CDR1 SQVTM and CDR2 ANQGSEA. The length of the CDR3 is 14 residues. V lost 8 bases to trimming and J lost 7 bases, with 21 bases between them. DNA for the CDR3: TGCAGCTCAACGGAACGTAGGGGATCGAATGAGCAGTTCTTC. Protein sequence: CSSTERRGSNEQFF.

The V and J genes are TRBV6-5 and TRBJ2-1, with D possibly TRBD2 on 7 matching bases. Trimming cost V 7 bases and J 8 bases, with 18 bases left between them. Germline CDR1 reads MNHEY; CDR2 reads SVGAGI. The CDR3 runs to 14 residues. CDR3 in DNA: TGTGCCAGCACTCCCCCTGGGGGGGCCGATGAGCAGTTCTTC. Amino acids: CASTPPGGADEQFF.

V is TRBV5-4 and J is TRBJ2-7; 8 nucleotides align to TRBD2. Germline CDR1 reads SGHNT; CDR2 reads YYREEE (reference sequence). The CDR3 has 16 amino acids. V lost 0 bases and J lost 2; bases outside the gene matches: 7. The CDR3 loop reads CASSLESGGHTYEQYF. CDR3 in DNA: TGTGCCAGCAGCTTGGAGAGCGGGGGACACACCTACGAGCAGTACTTC.

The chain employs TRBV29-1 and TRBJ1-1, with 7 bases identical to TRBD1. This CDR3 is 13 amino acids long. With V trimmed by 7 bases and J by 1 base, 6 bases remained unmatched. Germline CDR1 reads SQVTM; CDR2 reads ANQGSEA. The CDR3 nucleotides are TGCAGCGCACCGGGACAGACGAACACTGAAGCTTTCTTT. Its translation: CSAPGQTNTEAFF.